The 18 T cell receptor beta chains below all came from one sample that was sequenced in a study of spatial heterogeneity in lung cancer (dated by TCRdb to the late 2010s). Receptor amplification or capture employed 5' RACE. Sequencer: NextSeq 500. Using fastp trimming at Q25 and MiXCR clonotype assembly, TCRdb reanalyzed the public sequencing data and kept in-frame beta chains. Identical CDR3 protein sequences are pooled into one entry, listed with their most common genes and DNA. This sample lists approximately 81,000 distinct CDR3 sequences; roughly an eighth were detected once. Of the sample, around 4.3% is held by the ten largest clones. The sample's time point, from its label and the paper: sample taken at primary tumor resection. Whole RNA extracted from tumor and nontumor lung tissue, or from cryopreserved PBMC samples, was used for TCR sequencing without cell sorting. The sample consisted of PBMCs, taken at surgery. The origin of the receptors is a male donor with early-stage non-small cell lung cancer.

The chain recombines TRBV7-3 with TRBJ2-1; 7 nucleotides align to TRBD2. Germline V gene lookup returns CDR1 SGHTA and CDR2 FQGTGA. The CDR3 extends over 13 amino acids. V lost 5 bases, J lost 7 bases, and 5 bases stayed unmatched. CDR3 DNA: TGTGCCAGCAGCCGTCGGGGGGATAATGAGCAGTTCTTC. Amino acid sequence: CASSRRGDNEQFF.

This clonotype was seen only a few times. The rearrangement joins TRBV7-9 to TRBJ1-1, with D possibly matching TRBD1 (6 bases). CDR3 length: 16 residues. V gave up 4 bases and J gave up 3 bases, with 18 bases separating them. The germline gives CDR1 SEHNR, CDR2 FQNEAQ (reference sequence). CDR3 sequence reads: CASSSLGEGEDTEAFF. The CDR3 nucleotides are TGTGCCAGCAGCTCCCTGGGGGAGGGGGAAGACACTGAAGCTTTCTTT.

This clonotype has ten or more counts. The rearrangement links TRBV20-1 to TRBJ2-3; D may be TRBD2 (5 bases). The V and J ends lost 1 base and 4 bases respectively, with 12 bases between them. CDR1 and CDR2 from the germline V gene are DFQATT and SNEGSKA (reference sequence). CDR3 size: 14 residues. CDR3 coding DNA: TGCAGTGCTAGAGCGGACTCCCGGGCAGATACGCAGTATTTT. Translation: CSARADSRADTQYF.

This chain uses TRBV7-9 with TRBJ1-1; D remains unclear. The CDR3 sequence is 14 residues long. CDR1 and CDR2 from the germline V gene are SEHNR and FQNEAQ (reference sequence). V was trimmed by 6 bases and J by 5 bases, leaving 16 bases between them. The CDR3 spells CASSLEGGWTEAFF. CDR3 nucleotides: TGTGCCAGCAGTCTAGAGGGAGGATGGACTGAAGCTTTCTTT.

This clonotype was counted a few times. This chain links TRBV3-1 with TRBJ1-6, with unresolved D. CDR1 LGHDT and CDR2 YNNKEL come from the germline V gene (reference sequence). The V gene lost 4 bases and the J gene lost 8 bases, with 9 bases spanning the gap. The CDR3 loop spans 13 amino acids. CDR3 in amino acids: CASSLTHYSPLHF. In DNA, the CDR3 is TGTGCCAGCAGCCTTACTCATTATTCACCCCTCCACTTT.

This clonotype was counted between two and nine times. CDR3: CAWSSPGQSSYEQYF. DNA of the CDR3: TGTGCCTGGAGTTCTCCGGGACAGAGCTCCTACGAGCAGTACTTC. The chain uses TRBV30 and TRBJ2-7; 7 positions agree with TRBD1. Germline-derived CDR1 and CDR2 are GTSNPN and SVGIG (reference sequence). The V gene end was trimmed by 2 bases and the J gene end by 0 bases; junction bases not matched to a gene: 7. The CDR3 is 15 amino acids. Filled out from reference TRBV30 and TRBJ2-7, the complete variable domain reads SQTIHQWPATLVQPVGSPLSLECTVEGTSNPNLYWYRQAAGRGLQLLFYSVGIGQISSEVPQNLSASRPQDRQFILSSKKLLLSDSGFYLCAWSSPGQSSYEQYFGPGTRLTVT.

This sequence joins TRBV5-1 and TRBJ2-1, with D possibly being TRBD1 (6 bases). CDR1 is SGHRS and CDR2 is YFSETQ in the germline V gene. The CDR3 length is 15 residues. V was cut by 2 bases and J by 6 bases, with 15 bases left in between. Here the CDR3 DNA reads TGCGCCAGCAGCTTCGGGCAGGGGAGCGGCAATGAGCAGTTCTTC. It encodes CASSFGQGSGNEQFF.

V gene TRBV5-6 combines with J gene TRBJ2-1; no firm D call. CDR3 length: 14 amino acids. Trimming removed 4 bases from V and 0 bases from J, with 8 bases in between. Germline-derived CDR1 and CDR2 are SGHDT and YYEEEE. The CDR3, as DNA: TGTGCCAGCAGCCTGGATGGCTCCTACAATGAGCAGTTCTTC. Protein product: CASSLDGSYNEQFF.

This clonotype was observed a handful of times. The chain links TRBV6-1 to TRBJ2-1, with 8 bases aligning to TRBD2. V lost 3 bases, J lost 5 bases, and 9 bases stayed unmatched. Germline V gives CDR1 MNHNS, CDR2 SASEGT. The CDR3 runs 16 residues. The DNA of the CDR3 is TGTGCCAGCAGTGACAGGTCGTTAGCGGGGAACAATGAGCAGTTCTTC. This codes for CASSDRSLAGNNEQFF.

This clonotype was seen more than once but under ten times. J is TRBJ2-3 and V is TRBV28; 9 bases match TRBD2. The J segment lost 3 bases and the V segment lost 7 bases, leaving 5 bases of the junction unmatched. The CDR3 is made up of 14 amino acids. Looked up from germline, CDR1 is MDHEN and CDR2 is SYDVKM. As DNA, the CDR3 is TGTGCCAGCACCCCAGGACTAGCGACAGATACGCAGTATTTT. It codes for CASTPGLATDTQYF.

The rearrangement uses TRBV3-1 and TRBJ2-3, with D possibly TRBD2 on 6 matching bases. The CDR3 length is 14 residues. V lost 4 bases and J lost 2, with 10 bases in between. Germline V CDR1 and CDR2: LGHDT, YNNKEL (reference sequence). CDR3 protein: CASSRGLVTDTQYF. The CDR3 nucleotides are TGTGCCAGCAGCCGGGGACTCGTCACAGATACGCAGTATTTT.

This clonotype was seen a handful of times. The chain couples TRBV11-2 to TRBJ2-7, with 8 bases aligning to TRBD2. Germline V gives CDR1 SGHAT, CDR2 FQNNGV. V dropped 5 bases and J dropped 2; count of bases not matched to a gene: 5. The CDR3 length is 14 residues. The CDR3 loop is CASSGGLGAYEQYF. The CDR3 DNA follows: TGTGCCAGCAGCGGGGGACTAGGGGCCTACGAGCAGTACTTC.

CDR3 sequence reads: CSARDRGGGHEQFF. The CDR3 DNA sequence: TGCAGTGCTAGAGATAGGGGGGGAGGGCATGAGCAGTTCTTC. The V call is TRBV20-1, the J call TRBJ2-1; tentatively, D is TRBD2 (7 bases). The germline gives CDR1 DFQATT, CDR2 SNEGSKA (reference sequence). This CDR3 is 14 amino acids long. The V end lost 0 bases, the J end lost 8 bases, and 14 bases lay between the germline ends.

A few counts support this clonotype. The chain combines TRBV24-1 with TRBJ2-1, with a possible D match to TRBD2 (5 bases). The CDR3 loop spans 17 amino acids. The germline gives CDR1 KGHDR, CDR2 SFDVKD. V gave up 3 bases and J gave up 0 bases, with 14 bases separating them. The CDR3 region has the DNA TGTGCCACCAGTGATGGCCAGCGGATGAGCTCCTACAATGAGCAGTTCTTC. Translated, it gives CATSDGQRMSSYNEQFF.

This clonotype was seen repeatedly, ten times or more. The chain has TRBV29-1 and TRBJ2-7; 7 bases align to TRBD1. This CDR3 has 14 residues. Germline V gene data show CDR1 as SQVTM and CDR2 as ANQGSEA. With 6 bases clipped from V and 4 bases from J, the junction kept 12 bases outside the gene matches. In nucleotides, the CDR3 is TGCAGCGTAGCAACCCGACAGGGAATGTACGAGCAGTACTTC. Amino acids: CSVATRQGMYEQYF.

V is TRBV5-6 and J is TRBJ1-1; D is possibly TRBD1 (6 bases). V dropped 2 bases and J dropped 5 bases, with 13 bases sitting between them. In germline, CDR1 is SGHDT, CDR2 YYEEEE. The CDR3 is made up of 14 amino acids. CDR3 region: CASSFGRGETEAFF. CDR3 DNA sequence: TGTGCCAGCAGCTTCGGCAGGGGAGAGACTGAAGCTTTCTTT.

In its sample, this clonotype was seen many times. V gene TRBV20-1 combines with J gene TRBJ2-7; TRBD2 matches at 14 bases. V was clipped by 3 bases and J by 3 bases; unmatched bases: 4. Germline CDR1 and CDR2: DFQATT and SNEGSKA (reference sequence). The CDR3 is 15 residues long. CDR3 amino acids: CSASGTSGRSYEQYF. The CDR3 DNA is TGCAGTGCTAGCGGGACTAGCGGGAGAAGCTACGAGCAGTACTTC.

The chain's CDR3 is CASRPKDRENTEAFF. The CDR3 nucleotides read TGTGCCAGCAGGCCTAAGGACAGGGAGAACACTGAAGCTTTCTTT. The chain carries TRBV7-9 and TRBJ1-1, with TRBD1 identical over 8 bases. The CDR3 runs 15 residues. The germline V gene encodes CDR1 SEHNR and CDR2 FQNEAQ (reference sequence). Unmatched junction bases numbered 7, after V lost 6 bases and J lost 1 base.